One T cell receptor (beta chain) is described in this entry. At one of its ends the junction is not consistent with the germline gene, which may arise from a read error. TRB rearrangements spanning V, D and J were amplified using mixed TRB-A/B primers. TCRdb analysed the multiplex PCR reads with MiXCR anew, one entry per CDR3 protein. The sample lists around 9,700 distinct CDR3 sequences; roughly a third were seen once. The data were obtained in a study of T cell repertoires in aging, cancer and after chemotherapy. TCR beta rearrangements were amplified from peripheral blood genomic DNA. Germline V CDR1 and CDR2: SGHNT, YENEEA. The CDR3 spans 16 residues.

Material: blood. The rearrangement uses TRBV11-3 and TRBJ2-2, with D possibly TRBD1 on 6 matching bases. The receptor was isolated from a human donor in good health. Here the CDR3 reads CAISPRTVIVPGELFF. Written as DNA, the CDR3 is TGTGCCATCAGCCCGAGGACAGTCATCGTCCCCGGGGAGCTGTTTTTT.